A single sample is the source of the 32 T cell receptor beta chains below, sequenced in a study of cytomegalovirus exposure and HLA in healthy donors. TCRdb keeps only in-frame clones here, not all; method: immunoSEQ multiplex PCR. This sample has more than 140,000 clones, with 85% to 90% found just once. Sequencing input: PBMCs. The source is a woman between 18 and 30 years old in good health and CMV-seropositive.

To note about this clone: As the CDR3 is not closed by the conserved phenylalanine or tryptophan, this likely results from a read error. The DNA is left out, because the CDR3 cannot be placed on it with certainty; the CDR3 is given as TCRdb lists it. CDR3 region: CASSYLEGRFLL. The genes are TRBV6-6 and TRBJ2-7; TRBD2 was called by the table and not checked on the DNA. Per the germline V gene, CDR1 is MNHNY and CDR2 is SVGAGI (reference sequence). The CDR3 sequence runs 12 residues, both termini included.

The chain links TRBV2 to TRBJ2-1, with TRBD2 as a possible D gene (6 bases). The CDR3 consists of 14 residues. Trimming left V 8 bases short and J 2 bases short, with 13 bases between. From germline, CDR1 is SNHLY and CDR2 FYNNEI. DNA of the CDR3: TGTGCCAGCTTTCGGGAGCAGGCCTACAATGAGCAGTTCTTC. It codes for CASFREQAYNEQFF.

The chain couples TRBV30 to TRBJ2-2, with 9 bases lining up with TRBD2. J gave up 7 bases and V 1 base, and 10 bases lay outside the gene matches. Germline loops: CDR1 GTSNPN, CDR2 SVGIG (reference sequence). This CDR3 has 16 amino acids. The CDR3: CAWSGAQREVGGELFF. CDR3 sequence (DNA): TGTGCCTGGAGTGGGGCCCAGCGGGAGGTAGGCGGGGAGCTGTTTTTT. Full variable domain (missing parts from reference TRBV30 and TRBJ2-2): SQTIHQWPATLVQPVGSPLSLECTVEGTSNPNLYWYRQAAGRGLQLLFYSVGIGQISSEVPQNLSASRPQDRQFILSSKKLLLSDSGFYLCAWSGAQREVGGELFFGEGSRLTVL.

The rearrangement links TRBV18 to TRBJ1-2, with TRBD1 matching over 8 bases. Per the germline V gene, CDR1 is KGHSH and CDR2 is LQKENI. The CDR3 has 13 residues. The V segment lost 2 bases and the J segment 7 bases; nucleotides outside the gene matches: 3. The CDR3 coding sequence is TGTGCCAGCTCACCAACGGACAGGGTTGGCTACACCTTC. Translation: CASSPTDRVGYTF.

J is TRBJ1-5 and V is TRBV4-3, with D possibly TRBD1 on 5 matching bases. V dropped 0 bases and J dropped 11 bases, with 20 bases sitting between them. The CDR3 spans 16 residues. CDR1 is LGHNA, CDR2 YSLEER, per germline. CDR3 amino acids: CASSQDGRPVGGAQHF. CDR3 coding DNA: TGCGCCAGCAGCCAAGATGGCAGGCCAGTTGGGGGGGCCCAGCATTTT.

The chain combines TRBV27 with TRBJ2-7, with D possibly matching TRBD1 (5 bases). Germline V gives CDR1 MNHEY, CDR2 SMNVEV (reference sequence). This CDR3 has 13 amino acids. With 0 bases removed from V and 5 bases from J, the gap between germline ends came to 8 bases. The chain's CDR3 is CASSLSGRDEQYF. For the CDR3, the DNA is TGTGCCAGCAGTTTATCGGGCAGGGACGAGCAGTACTTC.

The rearrangement uses TRBV7-8 and TRBJ2-7, with 9 positions matching TRBD2. J gave up 1 base and V 4 bases, and 11 bases lay outside the gene matches. This CDR3 is 17 amino acids long. Germline assignment: CDR1 SGHVS and CDR2 FQNEAQ. The chain's CDR3 is CASSWNKRSGSSYEQYF. In DNA form, the CDR3 reads TGTGCCAGCAGCTGGAATAAGCGTAGCGGGAGTTCCTACGAGCAGTACTTC.

This chain connects TRBV7-6 to TRBJ2-2; 7 nucleotides align to TRBD2. This CDR3 has 17 amino acids. The ends lost 5 bases at V and 4 bases at J; junction bases unmatched: 13. Germline CDR1 SGHVS, CDR2 FNYEAQ. This CDR3 is CASSPTGGGPGTGELFF. The DNA for the CDR3 is TGTGCCAGCAGCCCCACTGGGGGAGGGCCCGGCACCGGGGAGCTGTTTTTT.

The chain links TRBV27 to TRBJ2-7; 11 bases match TRBD2. CDR3 length equals 14 residues. V was pared by 5 bases and J by 3 bases, with 3 bases of the junction left unmatched. Germline CDR1 reads MNHEY; CDR2 reads SMNVEV (reference sequence). CDR3: CASSITSGSYEQYF. The DNA of the CDR3 is TGTGCCAGCAGTATAACTAGCGGGAGCTACGAGCAGTACTTC.

This chain uses TRBV11-3 with TRBJ1-1; TRBD1 aligns across 11 bases. With V trimmed by 3 bases and J by 10 bases, 4 bases remained unmatched. The germline gives CDR1 SGHNT, CDR2 YENEEA. This CDR3 has 13 amino acids. The CDR3 region has the DNA TGTGCCAGCAGCTTTGGGACAGGGGGAATAGCTTTCTTT. It is translated as CASSFGTGGIAFF.

The genes are TRBV28 and TRBJ2-1; tentative D call: TRBD1 (6 bases). Trimming took 5 bases from V and 9 from J, leaving 17 bases between them. The CDR3 has 14 amino acids. Germline lookup yields CDR1 MDHEN and CDR2 SYDVKM. The CDR3 bases are TGTGCCAGCAGTGGGGGAACAGGGTTTACTGAGCAGTTCTTC. Its protein product is CASSGGTGFTEQFF. The full variable domain, its missing parts supplied by reference TRBV28 and TRBJ2-1, is DVKVTQSSRYLVKRTGEKVFLECVQDMDHENMFWYRQDPGLGLRLIYFSYDVKMKEKGDIPEGYSVSREKKERFSLILESASTNQTSMYLCASSGGTGFTEQFFGPGTRLTVL.

This clone was seen a few times. This rearrangement joins TRBV5-1 to TRBJ2-1, with 10 nucleotides matching TRBD2. Unmatched junction bases numbered 7, after V lost 0 bases and J lost 4 bases. CDR3 size: 17 residues. Germline lookup yields CDR1 SGHRS and CDR2 YFSETQ. CDR3 region: CASSLGGTSEIYNEQFF. The CDR3 DNA reads as TGCGCCAGCAGCTTGGGAGGGACTAGCGAGATATACAATGAGCAGTTCTTC.

CDR3: CASSLGRDTLGDEQFF. The CDR3 DNA is TGCGCCAGCAGCTTGGGTCGGGACACCCTGGGCGATGAGCAGTTCTTC. The V gene is TRBV5-1, the J gene TRBJ2-1; the D gene is possibly TRBD1 (6 bases). The CDR3 sequence is 16 residues long. With 0 bases removed from V and 8 bases from J, the gap between germline ends came to 18 bases. Germline V gives CDR1 SGHRS, CDR2 YFSETQ.

The chain is built from TRBV6-1 and TRBJ2-1; no definite D call. With 10 bases removed from V and 0 bases from J, the gap between germline ends came to 13 bases. Germline V gene sequence: CDR1 MNHNS, CDR2 SASEGT. The CDR3 runs 14 residues. The CDR3 coding sequence is TGTGCCACCTTCAGATTTGCCTCCTACAATGAGCAGTTCTTC. Residues: CATFRFASYNEQFF.

This sequence joins TRBV12-5 and TRBJ2-1; 7 bases agree with TRBD2. This CDR3 is 15 amino acids long. The trim removed 1 base at V and 7 bases at J, leaving 7 bases unmatched. CDR1 is LGHNT, CDR2 FRNRAP, per germline. The CDR3 DNA reads as TGTGCTAGTGGTTTGGCTAAGTGGGAGGGGAATGAGCAGTTCTTC. It is translated as CASGLAKWEGNEQFF.

J is TRBJ2-1 and V is TRBV12-5; 12 bases align to TRBD2. The CDR3 consists of 16 residues. V shed 5 bases, J shed 0 bases, and the junction held 2 bases outside the gene matches. Germline-derived CDR1 and CDR2 are LGHNT and FRNRAP. CDR3 in amino acids: CASGVTSGSSYNEQFF. CDR3 in DNA: TGTGCTAGTGGTGTGACTAGCGGGAGCTCCTACAATGAGCAGTTCTTC.

The chain carries TRBV7-8 and TRBJ1-5; D is possibly TRBD1 (5 bases). Germline V gene sequence: CDR1 SGHVS, CDR2 FQNEAQ. CDR3 length: 18 residues. V was trimmed by 2 bases and J by 4 bases, leaving 21 bases between them. CDR3 sequence reads: CASSLSAGRASRNQPQHF. Written as DNA, the CDR3 is TGTGCCAGCAGCTTAAGTGCAGGGAGGGCCTCGAGGAATCAGCCCCAGCATTTT.

This clone was counted only a few times. The genes are TRBV4-1 and TRBJ2-7; D gene ambiguous. Germline-derived CDR1 and CDR2 are MGHRA and YSYEKL. V was shortened by 1 base and J by 0 bases, with 16 bases between the two germline ends. This CDR3 contains 17 residues. For the CDR3, the DNA is TGCGCCAGCAGCCAAGTAAATCTAGGCTTCGACTCCTACGAGCAGTACTTC. Translation gives CASSQVNLGFDSYEQYF.

In this sample, this clone turned up once. The V and J genes are TRBV5-1 and TRBJ1-1, with a tentative D call TRBD1 (6 bases). Germline CDR1 reads SGHRS; CDR2 reads YFSETQ. The CDR3 has 14 residues. V lost 7 bases and J 4 bases, leaving 17 bases between the germline ends. The CDR3 DNA sequence: TGCGCCAGCTTGCTTGGGGGCGCCGGCACTGAAGCTTTCTTT. Residues: CASLLGGAGTEAFF.

The V gene is TRBV7-8, the J gene TRBJ2-7, with D maybe TRBD2 (5 bases). CDR1 and CDR2 (germline): SGHVS, FQNEAQ. V dropped 2 bases and J dropped 3 bases, with 17 bases sitting between them. The CDR3 is made up of 16 amino acids. CDR3 sequence reads: CASSLRRLAGSYEQYF. Here the CDR3 DNA reads TGTGCCAGCAGCTTACGGCGTCTAGCAGGTAGCTACGAGCAGTACTTC.

The chain combines TRBV2 with TRBJ1-2; 9 bases fit TRBD1. The CDR3 extends over 14 amino acids. CDR1 is SNHLY and CDR2 is FYNNEI in the germline V gene. V lost 6 bases to trimming and J lost 8 bases; unmatched junction nucleotides: 10. CDR3 DNA: TGTGCCAGCAGAAAAGGCGGGACAGGGTGGGGCTACACCTTC. This translates into CASRKGGTGWGYTF.

The rearrangement uses TRBV29-1 and TRBJ2-3; 10 bases align to TRBD2. The trim removed 4 bases at V and 2 bases at J, leaving 12 bases unmatched. Germline values: CDR1 SQVTM, CDR2 ANQGSEA. The CDR3 runs 17 residues. As DNA, the CDR3 is TGCAGCGTTGGCAGCGGGAGGGCCGGAGGCTCCACAGATACGCAGTATTTT. Amino acids: CSVGSGRAGGSTDTQYF.

The rearrangement joins TRBV19 to TRBJ2-2, with D possibly matching TRBD2 (5 bases). V gave up 4 bases and J gave up 1 base, with 10 bases separating them. The CDR3 is 15 residues long. Germline assignment: CDR1 LNHDA and CDR2 SQIVND (reference sequence). The DNA of the CDR3 is TGTGCCAGTAGTAAAAAAGCGGTGAACACCGGGGAGCTGTTTTTT. This gives the protein CASSKKAVNTGELFF.

The chain joins TRBV29-1 to TRBJ1-3, with TRBD1 as a possible D gene (6 bases). CDR1 and CDR2 from the germline V gene are SQVTM and ANQGSEA. V was shortened by 2 bases and J by 1 base, with 9 bases between the two germline ends. The CDR3 is made up of 14 amino acids. DNA for the CDR3: TGCAGCGTTGAACGTACAGGGTCTGGAAACACCATATATTTT. It yields the protein CSVERTGSGNTIYF.

The chain has TRBV6-1 and TRBJ1-5, with 8 positions matching TRBD1. The CDR3 is 15 amino acids. Per the germline V gene, CDR1 is MNHNS and CDR2 is SASEGT. J lost 6 bases, V lost 4 bases, and 8 bases had no gene match. The CDR3 nucleotides read TGTGCCAGCAGTGGAACAGGGGGTATCGGTCAGCCCCAGCATTTT. It codes for CASSGTGGIGQPQHF.

The genes are TRBV6-1 and TRBJ2-7, with TRBD1 matching over 7 bases. The CDR3 extends over 15 amino acids. CDR1 and CDR2 (germline): MNHNS, SASEGT. The J segment lost 2 bases and the V segment lost 3 bases, leaving 7 bases of the junction unmatched. The CDR3 sequence: CASSEIGQAPYEQYF. CDR3 sequence (DNA): TGTGCCAGCAGTGAGATAGGACAGGCTCCCTACGAGCAGTACTTC.

J is TRBJ2-7 and V is TRBV6-5, with D perhaps TRBD2 (5 bases). Trimming shortened V by 7 bases and J by 4 bases, and 17 bases separated the two germline ends. Germline V gene data show CDR1 as MNHEY and CDR2 as SVGAGI. The CDR3 has 14 residues. CDR3: CASMVVGEGYEQYF. The CDR3 DNA sequence: TGTGCCAGCATGGTCGTGGGAGAGGGTTACGAGCAGTACTTC.

This chain links TRBV15 with TRBJ1-2; maybe TRBD1 (6 bases). This CDR3 spans 18 amino acids. The V end was cut by 7 bases, the J end by 4 bases, with 28 bases between. Germline CDR1 and CDR2: LNHNV and YYDKDF (reference sequence). In DNA, the CDR3 is TGTGCCACCACACCACAGGGCGTGGGACGCCGGGCAGCCTATGGCTACACCTTC. Its protein is CATTPQGVGRRAAYGYTF.

CDR3 nucleotide sequence: TGTGCCAGCAGCGTTAGCCCGACCCCACAACCACCTAATGAAAAACTGTTTTTT. This gives the protein CASSVSPTPQPPNEKLFF. This sequence joins TRBV4-2 and TRBJ1-4; D is ambiguous. The CDR3 runs to 18 residues. V was clipped by 5 bases and J by 3 bases, with 22 bases between them. From germline, CDR1 is LGHNA and CDR2 YNFKEQ.

The chain is built from TRBV7-2 and TRBJ2-7; 10 bases line up with TRBD2. This CDR3 has 15 amino acids. With V trimmed by 1 base and J by 6 bases, 6 bases remained unmatched. Germline CDR1 is SGHTA and CDR2 is FQGNSA. CDR3 region: CASSLGTSGFSEQYF. CDR3 bases: TGTGCCAGCAGCTTAGGGACTAGCGGATTTTCCGAGCAGTACTTC.

The rearrangement uses TRBV6-1 and TRBJ1-3, with 7 bases matching TRBD1. Losses at the gene ends were 4 bases for V and 4 bases for J; bases not matched to a gene: 7. The CDR3 runs 15 residues. Germline V gives CDR1 MNHNS, CDR2 SASEGT. CDR3: CASSASTGFGNTIYF. CDR3 DNA: TGTGCCAGCAGTGCCTCGACAGGGTTCGGAAACACCATATATTTT.

J is TRBJ2-1 and V is TRBV9; D possibly corresponds to TRBD2 (5 bases). V was cut by 0 bases and J by 10 bases, with 14 bases left in between. CDR1 is SGDLS and CDR2 is YYNGEE in the germline V gene. The CDR3 spans 14 residues. CDR3 DNA sequence: TGTGCCAGCAGCGTAGAGGTCAGGAGGAACGAGCAGTTCTTC. This codes for CASSVEVRRNEQFF.